One and the same sample provided the 11 T cell receptor beta chains below, sequenced in a study of T-cell memory formation after mild COVID-19. TCRdb reprocessed the 5' RACE reads via MiXCR and lists one record per CDR3 protein. Of fewer than 200,000 distinct CDR3 sequences in the sample, roughly 23% are singletons; the top ten hold 20% to 25%. Sequencing was carried out using PBMCs or a T cell subset sorted from them (not recorded which). The source is an adult woman who had mild COVID-19 (a few samples of this study predate the infection). Cell type and time point are not known.

The table lists this clonotype with a few counts. This chain joins TRBV6-5 and TRBJ2-5; 14 nucleotides match TRBD2. This CDR3 region has 19 residues. Trimming took 2 bases from V and 5 from J; bases not matched to a gene: 13. In germline, CDR1 is MNHEY, CDR2 SVGAGI. The CDR3 nucleotides read TGTGCCAGCAGTTACCGGGGACTAGCGGGAGTGGGATCACAGGAGACCCAGTACTTC. Protein product: CASSYRGLAGVGSQETQYF.

V is TRBV19 and J is TRBJ2-3; possible D gene TRBD1, 6 bases. Trimming took off 10 bases at V and 4 bases at J, with 21 bases between the two ends. The CDR3 is 15 residues long. The germline CDR1 and CDR2 sequences are LNHDA and SQIVND (reference sequence). Written as DNA, the CDR3 is TGTGCCACCTCCCTCAGGGGAAAGACCCCAGATACGCAGTATTTT. This sequence encodes CATSLRGKTPDTQYF. The full variable domain, completed using reference TRBV19 and TRBJ2-3, is DGGITQSPKYLFRKEGQNVTLSCEQNLNHDAMYWYRQDPGQGLRLIYYSQIVNDFQKGDIAEGYSVSREKKESFPLTVTSAQKNPTAFYLCATSLRGKTPDTQYFGPGTRLTVL.

This rearrangement joins TRBV20-1 to TRBJ2-1; 13 bases fit TRBD2. In germline, CDR1 is DFQATT, CDR2 SNEGSKA (reference sequence). CDR3 length equals 19 residues. Losses at the gene ends were 1 base for V and 1 base for J; bases not matched to a gene: 10. CDR3 residues: CSARGRTSGSRWSYNEQFF. As DNA, the CDR3 is TGCAGTGCTAGAGGAAGGACTAGCGGGAGTCGGTGGTCCTACAATGAGCAGTTCTTC.

The J gene is TRBJ2-3, the V gene TRBV5-1; 7 bases align to TRBD2. V shed 5 bases and J 3 bases; nucleotides not matched to a gene: 12. CDR3 length: 16 amino acids. Germline V gene data show CDR1 as SGHRS and CDR2 as YFSETQ. The CDR3 spells CASRIAGGPRTDTQYF. The CDR3 nucleotides are TGCGCCAGCAGGATAGCGGGCGGTCCCAGGACAGATACGCAGTATTTT.

This clonotype was seen ten or more times. The chain is built from TRBV6-2 or TRBV6-3 and TRBJ2-1; D possibly corresponds to TRBD2 (6 bases). Germline values: CDR1 MNHEY, CDR2 SVGEGT. The CDR3 runs 17 residues. Trimming took off 6 bases at V and 13 bases at J, with 31 bases between the two ends. The CDR3 coding sequence is TGTGCCAGCAGCCATTTCGGATTTAGCGGACCTCAGGCCACCCAGTTCTTC. Amino acid sequence: CASSHFGFSGPQATQFF.

This clonotype came up a few times. This rearrangement joins TRBV20-1 to TRBJ1-1, with no clear D. Trimming shortened V by 3 bases and J by 4 bases, and 6 bases separated the two germline ends. The germline CDR1 and CDR2 sequences are DFQATT and SNEGSKA (reference sequence). CDR3 length equals 11 residues. The CDR3 nucleotides are TGCAGTGCTAGGGTACTCACTGAAGCTTTCTTT. Its translation: CSARVLTEAFF.

A few counts support this clonotype. This sequence joins TRBV20-1 and TRBJ2-1; D ambiguous. Germline V gives CDR1 DFQATT, CDR2 SNEGSKA (reference sequence). Trimming left V 0 bases short and J 3 bases short, with 21 bases between. This CDR3 contains 18 residues. The CDR3 is CSARERPVLQSFYNEQFF. For the CDR3, the DNA is TGCAGTGCTAGAGAGCGCCCTGTCCTTCAGTCCTTCTACAATGAGCAGTTCTTC.

In nucleotides, the CDR3 is TGCGCCAGCAGCTCCAGTCGGGCAGCTCTAGCCAAAAACATTCAGTACTTC. Its translation: CASSSSRAALAKNIQYF. This chain uses TRBV5-1 with TRBJ2-4, with D unclear. Trimming removed 3 bases from V and 0 bases from J, with 16 bases in between. Germline V gene lookup returns CDR1 SGHRS and CDR2 YFSETQ. The CDR3 consists of 17 residues.

The chain has TRBV7-9 and TRBJ2-7; 11 bases map to TRBD2. CDR3 size: 16 residues. Germline assignment: CDR1 SEHNR and CDR2 FQNEAQ (reference sequence). V was pared by 0 bases and J by 4 bases, with 5 bases of the junction left unmatched. The CDR3 reads CASSLALAGGFYEQYF. The CDR3 coding sequence is TGTGCCAGCAGCTTAGCGCTAGCGGGAGGTTTTTACGAGCAGTACTTC. Looking up the rest from reference TRBV7-9 and TRBJ2-7 gives the full variable domain: DTGVSQNPRHKITKRGQNVTFRCDPISEHNRLYWYRQTLGQGPEFLTYFQNEAQLEKSRLLSDRFSAERPKGSFSTLEIQRTEQGDSAMYLCASSLALAGGFYEQYFGPGTRLTVT.

This clonotype was detected a few times. This chain links TRBV7-8 with TRBJ2-5; 8 bases fit TRBD2. The CDR3 runs 16 residues. Trimming cost V 3 bases and J 3 bases; bases outside gene matches: 9. Per the germline V gene, CDR1 is SGHVS and CDR2 is FQNEAQ. The CDR3 nucleotides are TGTGCCAGCAGCTTCAGGACTAGCTATAGAAAAGAGACCCAGTACTTC. It translates to CASSFRTSYRKETQYF. Looking up the rest from reference TRBV7-8 and TRBJ2-5 gives the full variable domain: GAGVSQSPRYKVAKRGQDVALRCDPISGHVSLFWYQQALGQGPEFLTYFQNEAQLDKSGLPSDRFFAERPEGSVSTLKIQRTQQEDSAVYLCASSFRTSYRKETQYFGPGTRLLVL.

The chain links TRBV4-2 to TRBJ1-1, with D possibly TRBD1 on 6 matching bases. V was pared by 0 bases and J by 0 bases, with 14 bases between. Germline V gene data show CDR1 as LGHNA and CDR2 as YNFKEQ. The CDR3 is 17 residues long. CDR3 in DNA: TGTGCCAGCAGCCAAGATCTAAGGGGGAGGATGAACACTGAAGCTTTCTTT. Amino acid sequence: CASSQDLRGRMNTEAFF.